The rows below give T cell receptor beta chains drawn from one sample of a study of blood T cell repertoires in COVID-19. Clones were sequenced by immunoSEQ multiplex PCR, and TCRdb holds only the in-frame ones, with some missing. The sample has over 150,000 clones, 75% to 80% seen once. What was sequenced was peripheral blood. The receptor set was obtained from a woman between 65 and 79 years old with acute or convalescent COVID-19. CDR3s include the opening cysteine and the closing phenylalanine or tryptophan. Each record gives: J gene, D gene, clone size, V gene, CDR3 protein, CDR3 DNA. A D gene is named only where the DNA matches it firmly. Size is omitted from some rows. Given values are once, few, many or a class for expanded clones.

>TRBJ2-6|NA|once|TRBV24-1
CATTKYPTGSGANVLTF
TGTGCCACCACTAAATACCCGACAGGCTCTGGGGCCAACGTCCTGACTTTC
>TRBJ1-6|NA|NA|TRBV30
CAWNSVENSPLHF
TGTGCCTGGAATTCGGTCGAGAATTCACCCCTCCACTTT
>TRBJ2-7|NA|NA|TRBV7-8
CASSLEGGTTREEQYF
TGTGCCAGCAGCTTAGAAGGGGGTACCACCAGAGAGGAGCAGTACTTC
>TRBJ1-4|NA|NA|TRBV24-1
CATSTGNNEKLFF
TGTGCCACCAGCACAGGGAACAATGAAAAACTGTTTTTT
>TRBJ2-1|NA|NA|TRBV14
CASSQVARDRAPFF
TGTGCCAGCAGCCAAGTCGCGCGGGATAGAGCCCCGTTCTTC
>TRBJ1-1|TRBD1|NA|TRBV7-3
CASSAQPTGVTEAFF
TGTGCCAGCAGCGCCCAGCCGACAGGGGTAACTGAAGCTTTCTTT
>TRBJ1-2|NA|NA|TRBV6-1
CASSEAIGANYGYTF
TGTGCCAGCAGTGAAGCCATAGGGGCTAACTATGGCTACACCTTC
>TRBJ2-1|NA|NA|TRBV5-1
CASSGDIPTHNEQFF
TGCGCCAGCAGCGGGGACATCCCAACCCACAATGAGCAGTTCTTC
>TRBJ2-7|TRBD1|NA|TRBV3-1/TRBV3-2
CASSQPGTGANEQYF
TGTGCCAGCAGCCAACCCGGGACAGGGGCCAACGAGCAGTACTTC
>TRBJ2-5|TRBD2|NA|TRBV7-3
CASSLGLAGGQETQYF
TGTGCCAGCAGCTTAGGTCTAGCGGGAGGCCAAGAGACCCAGTACTTC
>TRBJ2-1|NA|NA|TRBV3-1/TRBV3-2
CASSQRREQFF
TGTGCCAGCAGCCAGAGGCGAGAGCAGTTCTTC
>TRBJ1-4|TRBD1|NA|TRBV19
CASSIDRGNEKLFF
TGTGCCAGTAGTATAGACAGGGGGAATGAAAAACTGTTTTTT
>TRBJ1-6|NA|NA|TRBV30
CAWSPSLGSPLHF
TGTGCCTGGAGTCCCTCCCTAGGCTCACCCCTCCACTTT
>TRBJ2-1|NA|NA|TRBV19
CASSVTGGDNEQFF
TGTGCCAGTAGTGTCACAGGGGGGGACAATGAGCAGTTCTTC
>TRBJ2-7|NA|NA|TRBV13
CASSLQNMGEQYF
TGTGCCAGCAGCCTACAGAATATGGGCGAGCAGTACTTC
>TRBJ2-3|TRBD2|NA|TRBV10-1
CASSGRTSGGRDTQYF
TGCGCCAGCAGTGGCCGAACTAGCGGGGGCCGGGATACGCAGTATTTT
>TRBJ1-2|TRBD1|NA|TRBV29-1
CSVERDRGNGYTF
TGCAGCGTTGAAAGGGACAGGGGGAATGGCTACACCTTC
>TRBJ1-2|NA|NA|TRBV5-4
CASSLGPGANYGYTF
TGTGCCAGCAGCTTGGGGCCGGGAGCTAACTATGGCTACACCTTC
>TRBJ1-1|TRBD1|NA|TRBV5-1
CASSWGQGLTTEAFF
TGCGCCAGCAGCTGGGGACAGGGGCTTACCACTGAAGCTTTCTTT
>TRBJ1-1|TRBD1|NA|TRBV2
CASGGTANTEAFF
TGTGCCAGCGGAGGGACAGCGAACACTGAAGCTTTCTTT
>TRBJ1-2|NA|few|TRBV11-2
CASSLGGNYGYTF
TGTGCCAGCAGCTTAGGAGGAAACTATGGCTACACCTTC
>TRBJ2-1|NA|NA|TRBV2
CASSATTEQFF
TGTGCCAGCAGTGCGACTACTGAGCAGTTCTTC
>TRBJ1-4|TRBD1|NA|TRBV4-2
CASSLLGDRVEKLFF
TGTGCCAGCAGCCTCTTGGGGGACAGGGTGGAAAAACTGTTTTTT
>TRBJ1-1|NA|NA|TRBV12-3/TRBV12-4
CASSFRQNTEAFF
TGTGCCAGCAGTTTTCGACAGAACACTGAAGCTTTCTTT
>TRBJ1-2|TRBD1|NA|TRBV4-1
CASSKGVGGEYGYTF
TGCGCCAGCTCTAAGGGGGTAGGGGGCGAATACGGCTACACCTTC
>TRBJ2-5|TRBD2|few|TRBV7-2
CASSPTSGSLAQYF
TGTGCCAGCAGCCCGACTAGCGGGAGTCTAGCTCAGTACTTC
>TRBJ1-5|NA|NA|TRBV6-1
CASSGGRGLGNQPQHF
TGTGCCAGCAGTGGCGGTAGAGGGCTTGGCAATCAGCCCCAGCATTTT
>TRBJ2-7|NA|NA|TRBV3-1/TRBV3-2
CASSKRSSYEQYF
TGTGCCAGCAGCAAGAGGAGTTCCTACGAGCAGTACTTC
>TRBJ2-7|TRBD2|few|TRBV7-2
CASSLGGRAYEQYF
TGTGCCAGCAGCTTAGGCGGGAGGGCCTACGAGCAGTACTTC
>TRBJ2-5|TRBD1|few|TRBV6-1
CASSSHTGGKETQYF
TGTGCCAGCAGTTCCCATACAGGGGGCAAAGAGACCCAGTACTTC
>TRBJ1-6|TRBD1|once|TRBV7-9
CASSLTGDVRSPLHF
TGTGCCAGCAGCTTGACAGGGGATGTTCGCTCACCCCTCCACTTT
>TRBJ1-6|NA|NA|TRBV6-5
CASRNRETNSPLHF
TGTGCCAGCAGAAACAGGGAGACTAATTCACCCCTCCACTTT
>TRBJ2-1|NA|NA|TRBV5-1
CASSPSTGNSYNEQFF
TGCGCCAGCAGCCCAAGTACAGGGAACTCCTACAATGAGCAGTTCTTC